This entry lists 3 T cell receptor beta chains sequenced from one sample in a study of shared clonotypes between healthy human individuals. Measured with immunoSEQ multiplex PCR; TCRdb has only the in-frame clones, and not every one. The table includes a few hundred thousand clones, roughly 96% detected once. Sequenced material: memory CD8+ T cells sorted from blood. This sample's subset: CD45RO+ cells pooled with CCR7-negative TemRA cells. These receptors all come from a man aged 25 to 40 in good health.

This clone was found once. V gene TRBV11-3 combines with J gene TRBJ2-1, with TRBD1 matching over 8 bases. Germline CDR1 is SGHNT and CDR2 is YENEEA. There are 17 residues in the CDR3. The ends lost 5 bases at V and 4 bases at J; junction bases unmatched: 13. The CDR3 loop reads CASSATFQGAGYNEQFF. The CDR3 DNA reads TGTGCCAGCAGCGCAACATTCCAGGGGGCTGGATACAATGAGCAGTTCTTC.

The genes are TRBV2 and TRBJ1-2, with 7 bases fitting TRBD1. The length of the CDR3 is 10 residues. V trimming: 3 bases; J trimming: 12 bases; junction bases outside the gene matches: 1. Per germline, CDR1 SNHLY and CDR2 FYNNEI. The chain's CDR3 is CASSETGNTF. The CDR3 DNA is TGTGCCAGCAGTGAGACAGGGAACACCTTC.

The chain recombines TRBV18 with TRBJ1-5; the D gene is possibly TRBD1 (5 bases). The CDR3 has 12 amino acids. Germline V gives CDR1 KGHSH, CDR2 LQKENI. V lost 4 bases to trimming and J lost 4 bases, with 5 bases between them. CDR3 coding DNA: TGTGCCAGCTCACAGGGGAATCAGCCCCAGCATTTT. This gives the protein CASSQGNQPQHF.